This T cell receptor beta chain appears in the sequencing data of a study of neoadjuvant anti-PD-1 for oral cavity cancer. Assay: immunoSEQ multiplex PCR; the TCRdb copy retains only in-frame clones and omits some. The repertoire holds 55,000 to 75,000 clones, with less than 90% as singletons. Per the germline V gene, CDR1 is LNHDA and CDR2 is SQIVND (reference sequence). This CDR3 is built from 15 residues. The V gene end was trimmed by 7 bases and the J gene end by 6 bases; junction bases not matched to a gene: 14. Time point defined: after neoadjuvant nivolumab, at surgical resection. Sequences were derived from PBMCs, sampled after nivolumab (anti-PD-1) treatment. This TCR was sampled from a person between 40 and 85 years old with oral cavity squamous cell carcinoma. The chain recombines TRBV19 with TRBJ1-2; 7 nucleotides align to TRBD1. Written as DNA, the CDR3 is TGTGCCAGTATAGTTGACAGGGTGGGAAGAGATGGCTACACCTTC. It specifies CASIVDRVGRDGYTF.